The 6 T cell receptor beta chains presented below share a single source sample, sequenced in a study of OX40 agonist ivuxolimab in advanced cancers. The table came from immunoSEQ multiplex PCR; TCRdb's copy has only in-frame clones and leaves some out. The sample carries about 36,000 clones, 70% to 80% recorded once. This material consisted of CD4+ or CD8+ T cells sorted from blood, taken in a trial of the OX40 agonist ivuxolimab. The receptors were sampled from an adult with an advanced solid tumor such as melanoma, head and neck, liver or kidney cancer.

This rearrangement joins TRBV2 to TRBJ2-2, with 9 bases fitting TRBD1. CDR3 length: 15 residues. Germline lookup yields CDR1 SNHLY and CDR2 FYNNEI. J lost 1 base, V lost 8 bases, and 5 bases had no gene match. The CDR3 protein is CASQRQGVNTGELFF. DNA of the CDR3: TGTGCCAGCCAACGACAGGGGGTGAACACCGGGGAGCTGTTTTTT.

This chain links TRBV6-6 with TRBJ2-1, with 11 bases that match TRBD2. J was trimmed by 4 bases and V by 7 bases; bases with no gene match: 3. This CDR3 contains 14 residues. Germline CDR1 MNHNY, CDR2 SVGAGI (reference sequence). CDR3 in amino acids: CASTGTSGYNEQFF. Written as DNA, the CDR3 is TGTGCCAGCACTGGGACTAGCGGATACAATGAGCAGTTCTTC.

The V gene is TRBV7-3, the J gene TRBJ2-1; perhaps TRBD2 as D (6 bases). V was pared by 5 bases and J by 2 bases, with 13 bases between. This CDR3 is built from 15 residues. Per the germline V gene, CDR1 is SGHTA and CDR2 is FQGTGA. The CDR3 sequence: CASSPQAGTYNEQFF. Written as DNA, the CDR3 is TGTGCCAGCAGCCCCCAGGCGGGGACCTACAATGAGCAGTTCTTC.

The V and J genes are TRBV7-8 and TRBJ2-7; 7 bases match TRBD1. The CDR3 totals 16 residues. Germline V gene sequence: CDR1 SGHVS, CDR2 FQNEAQ. V shed 4 bases, J shed 2 bases, and the junction held 11 bases outside the gene matches. The CDR3 loop reads CASSYRDRAGPYEQYF. Written as DNA, the CDR3 is TGTGCCAGCAGCTACCGAGACAGGGCTGGACCCTACGAGCAGTACTTC.

The chain joins TRBV5-6 to TRBJ2-7, with 8 bases aligning to TRBD1. This CDR3 has 14 amino acids. V lost 4 bases and J lost 2; bases outside the gene matches: 5. Looked up from germline, CDR1 is SGHDT and CDR2 is YYEEEE. This CDR3 is CASSNGQGPYEQYF. The CDR3 DNA follows: TGTGCCAGCAGCAACGGACAGGGACCCTACGAGCAGTACTTC. Full variable domain (rest looked up from reference TRBV5-6 and TRBJ2-7): DAGVTQSPTHLIKTRGQQVTLRCSPKSGHDTVSWYQQALGQGPQFIFQYYEEEERQRGNFPDRFSGHQFPNYSSELNVNALLLGDSALYLCASSNGQGPYEQYFGPGTRLTVT.

This chain joins TRBV9 and TRBJ2-2; the D gene could be TRBD1 or TRBD2 (5 bases each). V was shortened by 4 bases and J by 3 bases, with 10 bases between the two germline ends. The length of the CDR3 is 14 residues. The V gene's germline CDR1 is SGDLS and CDR2 YYNGEE. DNA of the CDR3: TGTGCCAGCAGCCGGGGACGGGACACCGGGGAGCTGTTTTTT. Amino acid sequence: CASSRGRDTGELFF. Variable domain in full (rest from reference TRBV9 and TRBJ2-2): DSGVTQTPKHLITATGQRVTLRCSPRSGDLSVYWYQQSLDQGLQFLIQYYNGEERAKGNILERFSAQQFPDLHSELNLSSLELGDSALYFCASSRGRDTGELFFGEGSRLTVL.